What follows are 18 T cell receptor beta chains derived from one specimen sequenced in a study of blood T cell repertoires in COVID-19. Clones were read by immunoSEQ multiplex PCR, and TCRdb kept only the in-frame ones, dropping some. The sample lists 300,000 to 400,000 clones; 88% were seen once. Input material: PBMCs or T cells enriched from blood (not recorded which). These receptors originate from a woman aged 18-29 years who had recovered from COVID-19.

The J gene is TRBJ1-1, the V gene TRBV6-5; 7 nucleotides match TRBD1. Germline trimming cut 5 bases from V and 5 bases from J; bases unmatched to any gene: 8. Per the germline V gene, CDR1 is MNHEY and CDR2 is SVGAGI. The CDR3 consists of 14 residues. CDR3: CASSPRGIGTEAFF. In nucleotides, the CDR3 is TGTGCCAGCAGTCCCAGGGGGATAGGGACTGAAGCTTTCTTT.

The CDR3: CASNLGDSNQPQHF. CDR3 sequence (DNA): TGTGCCAGCAATCTCGGGGATAGCAATCAGCCCCAGCATTTT. The V and J genes are TRBV6-6 and TRBJ1-5; no reliable D call. CDR3 length: 14 residues. Germline lookup yields CDR1 MNHNY and CDR2 SVGAGI (reference sequence). V lost 7 bases and J lost 0, with 10 bases in between.

The chain links TRBV2 to TRBJ2-7, with D unresolved. Germline values: CDR1 SNHLY, CDR2 FYNNEI. The V gene lost 2 bases and the J gene lost 2 bases, with 4 bases spanning the gap. This CDR3 contains 12 residues. The CDR3: CASSETPYEQYF. Here the CDR3 DNA reads TGTGCCAGCAGTGAAACACCCTACGAGCAGTACTTC.

The CDR3 coding sequence is TGTGCCAGCAGCCTCGAGTTCGGACTAGCGGGGGCTATCGGGGAGCTGTTTTTT. Amino acid sequence: CASSLEFGLAGAIGELFF. V is TRBV4-2 and J is TRBJ2-2, with TRBD2 matching 13 bases. Germline V gene sequence: CDR1 LGHNA, CDR2 YNFKEQ. With 4 bases clipped from V and 7 bases from J, the junction kept 12 bases outside the gene matches. This CDR3 region has 18 residues.

This chain joins TRBV5-8 and TRBJ2-1, with 7 bases matching TRBD2. Per the germline V gene, CDR1 is SGHTS and CDR2 is YDEGEE. The CDR3 length is 16 residues. V gave up 5 bases and J gave up 4 bases; unmatched junction bases: 12. This CDR3 reads CASSPGSGAQYNEQFF. The DNA of the CDR3 is TGTGCCAGCAGTCCGGGAAGCGGGGCGCAGTACAATGAGCAGTTCTTC.

The chain recombines TRBV18 with TRBJ2-3; possibly TRBD2 for D (5 bases). Germline V gene data show CDR1 as KGHSH and CDR2 as LQKENI. Deletions cut 1 base from V and 3 bases from J, with 14 bases between. The CDR3 contains 16 residues. The CDR3 sequence: CASSPRAGVATDTQYF. The CDR3 DNA reads as TGTGCCAGCTCACCACGGGCCGGAGTAGCGACAGATACGCAGTATTTT.

This sequence joins TRBV10-1 and TRBJ2-6; no firm D call. CDR1 and CDR2 from the germline V gene are WNHNN and SYGVQD (reference sequence). Trimming took off 9 bases at V and 2 bases at J, with 17 bases between the two ends. The CDR3 extends over 16 amino acids. The CDR3 region has the DNA TGCGCCAGTAGACCGGCCAGGCCCCCTGGGGCCAACGTCCTGACTTTC. Its translation is CASRPARPPGANVLTF.

Concerning this clone: One end of the junction fails to match germline, which may point to a read error. This chain uses TRBV3-1 (or the pseudogene TRBV3-2) with TRBJ1-1; D gene unclear. This CDR3 contains 13 residues. The germline V gene has CDR1 LGHDT and CDR2 YNNKEL (reference sequence). The CDR3 DNA follows: TGTGTCAGCAGCCGAGCCTCGAACACTGAAGCTTTCTTT. This codes for CVSSRASNTEAFF.

This rearrangement joins TRBV18 to TRBJ2-5, with D possibly being TRBD1 (6 bases). Per germline, CDR1 KGHSH and CDR2 LQKENI. The CDR3 has 15 residues. Trimming stripped 4 bases from V and 5 bases from J, with 17 bases between. The CDR3 DNA sequence: TGTGCCAGCTCACTTCCCCAGGGGATGAGGGAGACCCAGTACTTC. Translating gives CASSLPQGMRETQYF.

CDR3 amino acids: CASSPLGAGANYGYTF. The CDR3 nucleotides read TGTGCCAGCAGTCCTCTCGGGGCAGGGGCTAACTATGGCTACACCTTC. This rearrangement joins TRBV6-4 to TRBJ1-2, with D perhaps matching TRBD1 (6 bases). Per the germline V gene, CDR1 is MRHNA and CDR2 is SNTAGT. The CDR3 contains 16 residues. The ends were cut back, 5 bases at V and 0 bases at J, with 16 bases in the middle.

The V gene is TRBV4-1, the J gene TRBJ1-1; a possible D gene is TRBD1 (5 bases). The CDR3 has 13 amino acids. Germline V lookup: CDR1 MGHRA, CDR2 YSYEKL. With 1 base removed from V and 8 bases from J, the gap between germline ends came to 11 bases. The CDR3 reads CASSQGVGLEAFF. Written as DNA, the CDR3 is TGCGCCAGCAGCCAAGGGGTGGGGCTAGAAGCTTTCTTT.

This chain links TRBV29-1 with TRBJ2-7, with 9 positions matching TRBD1. Per the germline V gene, CDR1 is SQVTM and CDR2 is ANQGSEA. The CDR3 has 14 residues. V trimming: 3 bases; J trimming: 2 bases; junction bases outside the gene matches: 5. Here the CDR3 DNA reads TGCAGCGTTGAGCCGGGACAGGGTCCCTACGAGCAGTACTTC. It translates to CSVEPGQGPYEQYF.

The chain is built from TRBV5-4 and TRBJ2-1; 12 bases align to TRBD2. Germline values: CDR1 SGHNT, CDR2 YYREEE (reference sequence). With V trimmed by 4 bases and J by 10 bases, 9 bases remained unmatched. The CDR3 contains 15 residues. CDR3 protein: CASSQTSGGSGEQFF. The CDR3, as DNA: TGTGCCAGCAGCCAGACTAGCGGGGGATCAGGAGAGCAGTTCTTC. The whole variable domain, remainder taken from reference TRBV5-4 and TRBJ2-1, is ETGVTQSPTHLIKTRGQQVTLRCSSQSGHNTVSWYQQALGQGPQFIFQYYREEENGRGNFPPRFSGLQFPNYSSELNVNALELDDSALYLCASSQTSGGSGEQFFGPGTRLTVL.

The chain couples TRBV28 to TRBJ1-6; 8 nucleotides agree with TRBD1. The germline gives CDR1 MDHEN, CDR2 SYDVKM. This CDR3 contains 15 residues. With V trimmed by 6 bases and J by 7 bases, 8 bases remained unmatched. The CDR3: CASRSYDRGNSPLHF. Written as DNA, the CDR3 is TGTGCCAGCAGATCCTACGACAGGGGAAATTCACCCCTCCACTTT.

With respect to this clone: Other nucleotide sequences from this sample produce the same CDR3. The V gene is TRBV18, the J gene TRBJ1-1, with 7 bases matching TRBD1. The CDR3 sequence is 14 residues long. V dropped 1 base and J dropped 1; count of bases not matched to a gene: 0. Germline values: CDR1 KGHSH, CDR2 LQKENI. CDR3 amino acids: CASSPQGANTEAFF. CDR3 DNA sequence: TGTGCCAGCTCACCACAGGGGGCGAACACTGAAGCTTTCTTT.

The chain combines TRBV7-9 with TRBJ2-3; 9 bases fit TRBD2. Germline lookup yields CDR1 SEHNR and CDR2 FQNEAQ (reference sequence). V was pared by 5 bases and J by 2 bases, with 11 bases of the junction left unmatched. This CDR3 has 17 residues. The CDR3 sequence is CASSPPGRGGVTDTQYF. The CDR3 DNA reads as TGTGCCAGCAGCCCCCCCGGGCGGGGGGGCGTCACAGATACGCAGTATTTT.

This chain connects TRBV7-8 to TRBJ2-4; D might be TRBD2 (6 bases). The CDR3 is made up of 18 amino acids. The germline gives CDR1 SGHVS, CDR2 FQNEAQ. V was cut by 5 bases and J by 0 bases, with 20 bases left in between. CDR3 loop: CASSGVMVGTLAKNIQYF. Written as DNA, the CDR3 is TGTGCCAGCAGCGGGGTGATGGTGGGGACTCTAGCCAAAAACATTCAGTACTTC.

This clone was picked up a small number of times. This sequence joins TRBV29-1 and TRBJ1-2; D unresolved. The CDR3 is 13 amino acids. The germline V gene has CDR1 SQVTM and CDR2 ANQGSEA. Trimming stripped 6 bases from V and 4 bases from J, with 15 bases between. The CDR3 DNA is TGCAGCGTGCCTAAGGGTCGGGGCTATGGCTACACCTTC. Translated, it gives CSVPKGRGYGYTF.